This T cell receptor beta chain was observed in a study of T cell changes during pregnancy in multiple sclerosis. CDR1 is LNHNV, CDR2 YYDKDF, per germline (reference sequence). With V trimmed by 0 bases and J by 4 bases, 4 bases remained unmatched. CDR3 size: 15 residues. Profiling relied on immunoSEQ multiplex PCR, and the TCRdb table lists in-frame clones only, not all of them. The data show approximately 90,000 clones, with approximately 90% seen just once and 2.5% held by the top ten. The source of this sequence is a female donor with multiple sclerosis, enrolled in a pregnancy study. The chain recombines TRBV15 with TRBJ2-3; 7 bases align to TRBD2. Source: peripheral blood, taken in the first trimester of pregnancy. As DNA, the CDR3 is TGTGCCACCAGCAGAGATTGGACTAGAGCAGATACGCAGTATTTT. It specifies CATSRDWTRADTQYF.